This T cell receptor (beta chain) was recorded in a study of cytomegalovirus exposure and HLA in healthy donors. Points from the study as a whole: Indistinguishable V segments, including TRBV6-2 and TRBV6-3, were excluded. Analysis was performed later, and it showed HLA-associated TCR beta chains to be more clonally expanded than equally common others. A later analysis appeared to link common viral pathogens to several of the most significant clusters.

In regard to this clone: As yet, its antigen is unknown.

Each donor was healthy, and each was a bone marrow donor. J lost 5 bases, V lost 6 bases, and 13 bases had no gene match. This CDR3 contains 15 residues. The germline gives CDR1 SGHRS, CDR2 YFSETQ. This PCR relied on a set of 60 Vbeta primers and 13 Jbeta primers. Libraries were prepared by immunoSEQ multiplex PCR; TCRdb keeps only in-frame clonotypes and omits some of them. Altogether approximately 100,000 clones are present, more than 60% being singletons, with the ten largest covering roughly 5%. The origin of this receptor is a female donor in good health and CMV-seropositive. V is TRBV5-1 and J is TRBJ2-5, with 7 bases lining up with TRBD1. Sequenced material: PBMCs. The CDR3 region is CASTSRLGGAETQYF. The DNA of the CDR3 is TGCGCCAGCACCTCCCGGTTAGGGGGCGCGGAGACCCAGTACTTC.